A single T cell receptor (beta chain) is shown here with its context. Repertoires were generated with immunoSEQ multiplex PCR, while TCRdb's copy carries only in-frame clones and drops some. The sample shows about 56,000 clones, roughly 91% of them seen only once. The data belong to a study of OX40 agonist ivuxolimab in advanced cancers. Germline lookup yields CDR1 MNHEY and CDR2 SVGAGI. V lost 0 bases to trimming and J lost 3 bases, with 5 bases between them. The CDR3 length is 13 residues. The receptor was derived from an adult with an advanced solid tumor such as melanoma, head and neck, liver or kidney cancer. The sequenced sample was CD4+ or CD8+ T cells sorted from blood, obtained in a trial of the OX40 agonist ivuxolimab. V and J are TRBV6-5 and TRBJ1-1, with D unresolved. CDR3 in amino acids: CASSYSKYTEAFF. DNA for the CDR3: TGTGCCAGCAGTTACTCGAAATACACTGAAGCTTTCTTT.